The T cell receptor (beta chain) described here comes from a study of technical replicates of blood from a handful of donors. Only in-frame clones appear in the TCRdb table, and some are missing; sequencing was by immunoSEQ multiplex PCR. This sample has about 82,000 clones, with around 93% found just once. This CDR3 has 17 residues. CDR1 SGHRS and CDR2 YFSETQ come from the germline V gene. J was trimmed by 3 bases and V by 4 bases; bases with no gene match: 12. The sequence came from a human donor in good health. The V gene is TRBV5-1, the J gene TRBJ2-2; TRBD2 matches at 7 bases. The source material was T cells isolated from PBMCs. The chain's CDR3 is CASSPGGLVGYTGELFF. In DNA form, the CDR3 reads TGCGCCAGCAGCCCGGGTGGACTAGTTGGGTACACCGGGGAGCTGTTTTTT.